This record covers a single T cell receptor (beta chain). The data are from a study of T-cell reconstitution after alpha-beta-depleted transplantation in children. This CDR3 spans 13 amino acids. The germline V gene encodes CDR1 SGHVS and CDR2 FNYEAQ. V was pared by 5 bases and J by 6 bases, with 11 bases between. Unique molecular identifiers tagged the TCRbeta library. TCRdb used MiXCR to reprocess the PCR reads, holding one entry per CDR3 protein. The table has nearly 550,000 distinct CDR3 sequences, about 18% seen once; the top ten hold over 3%. The chain carries TRBV7-6 and TRBJ2-1; D uncertain. Sequenced here: PBMCs from the stem cell graft donor, sampled from the stem cell graft. This sequence originates from a human donor who donated a stem cell graft to a child with acute lymphoblastic leukemia. The CDR3 nucleotides read TGTGCCAGCAGCCCCGGGCGTACCAATGAGCAGTTCTTC. Its protein is CASSPGRTNEQFF.